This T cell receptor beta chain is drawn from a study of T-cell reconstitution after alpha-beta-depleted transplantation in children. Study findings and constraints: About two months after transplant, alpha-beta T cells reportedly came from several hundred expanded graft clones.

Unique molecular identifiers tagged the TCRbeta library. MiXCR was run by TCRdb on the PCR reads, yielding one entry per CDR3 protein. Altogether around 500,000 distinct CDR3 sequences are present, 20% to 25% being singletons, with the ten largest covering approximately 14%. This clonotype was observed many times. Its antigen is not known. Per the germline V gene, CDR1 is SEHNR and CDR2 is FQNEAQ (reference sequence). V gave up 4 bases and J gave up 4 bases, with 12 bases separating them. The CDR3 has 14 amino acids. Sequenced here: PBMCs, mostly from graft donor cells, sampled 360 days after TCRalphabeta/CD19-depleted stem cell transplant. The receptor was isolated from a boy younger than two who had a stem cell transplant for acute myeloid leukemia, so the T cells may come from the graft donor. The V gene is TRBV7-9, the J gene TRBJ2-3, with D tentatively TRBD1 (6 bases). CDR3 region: CASSSRQVPDTQYF. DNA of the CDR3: TGTGCCAGCAGCTCAAGACAGGTACCAGATACGCAGTATTTT.